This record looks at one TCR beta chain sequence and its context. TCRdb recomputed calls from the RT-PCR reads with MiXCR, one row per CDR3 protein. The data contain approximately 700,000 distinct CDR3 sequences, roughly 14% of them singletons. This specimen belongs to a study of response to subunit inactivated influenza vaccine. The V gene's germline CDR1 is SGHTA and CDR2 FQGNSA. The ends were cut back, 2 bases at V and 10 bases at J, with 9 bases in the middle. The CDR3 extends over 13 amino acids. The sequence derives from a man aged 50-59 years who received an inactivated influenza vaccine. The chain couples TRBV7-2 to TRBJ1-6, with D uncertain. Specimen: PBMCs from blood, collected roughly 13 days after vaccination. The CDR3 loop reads CASSLKDGSPLHF. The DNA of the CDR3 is TGTGCCAGCAGCTTAAAGGACGGGTCACCCCTCCACTTT.